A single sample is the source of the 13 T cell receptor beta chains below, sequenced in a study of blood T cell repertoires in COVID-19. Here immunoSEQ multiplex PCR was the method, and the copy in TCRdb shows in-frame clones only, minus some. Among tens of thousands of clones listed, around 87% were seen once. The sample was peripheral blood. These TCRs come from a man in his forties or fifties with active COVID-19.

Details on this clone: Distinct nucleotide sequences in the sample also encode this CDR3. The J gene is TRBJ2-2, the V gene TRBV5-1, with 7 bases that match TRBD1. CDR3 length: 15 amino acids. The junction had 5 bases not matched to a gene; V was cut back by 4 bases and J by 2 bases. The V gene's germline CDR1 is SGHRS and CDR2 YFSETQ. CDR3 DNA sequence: TGCGCCAGCAGCCCCGGGACAGCCAACACCGGGGAGCTGTTTTTT. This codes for CASSPGTANTGELFF. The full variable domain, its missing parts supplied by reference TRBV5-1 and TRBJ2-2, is KAGVTQTPRYLIKTRGQQVTLSCSPISGHRSVSWYQQTPGQGLQFLFEYFSETQRNKGNFPGRFSGRQFSNSRSEMNVSTLELGDSALYLCASSPGTANTGELFFGEGSRLTVL.

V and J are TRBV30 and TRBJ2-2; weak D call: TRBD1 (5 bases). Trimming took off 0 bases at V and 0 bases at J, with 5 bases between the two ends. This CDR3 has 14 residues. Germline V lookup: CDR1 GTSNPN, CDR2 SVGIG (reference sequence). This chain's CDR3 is CAWSVQANTGELFF. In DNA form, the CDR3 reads TGTGCCTGGAGTGTACAGGCGAACACCGGGGAGCTGTTTTTT.

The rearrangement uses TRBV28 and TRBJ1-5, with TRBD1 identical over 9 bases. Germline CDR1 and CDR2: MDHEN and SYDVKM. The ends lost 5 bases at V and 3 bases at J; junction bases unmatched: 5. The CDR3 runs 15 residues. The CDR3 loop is CASSRDRGINQPQHF. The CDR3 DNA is TGTGCCAGCAGTCGCGACAGGGGGATCAATCAGCCCCAGCATTTT.

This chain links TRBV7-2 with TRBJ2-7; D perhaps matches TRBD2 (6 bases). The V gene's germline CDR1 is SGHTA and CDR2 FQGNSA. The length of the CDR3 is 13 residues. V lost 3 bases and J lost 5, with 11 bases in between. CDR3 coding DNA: TGTGCCAGCAGCTTCTGGGGAGGCCACGAGCAGTACTTC. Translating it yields CASSFWGGHEQYF.

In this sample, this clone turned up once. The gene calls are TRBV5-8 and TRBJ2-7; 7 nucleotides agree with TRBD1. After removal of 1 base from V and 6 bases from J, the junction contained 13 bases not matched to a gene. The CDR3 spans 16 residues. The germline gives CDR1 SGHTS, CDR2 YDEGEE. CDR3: CASSLSPLQGVGEQYF. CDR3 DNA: TGTGCCAGCAGCTTGAGTCCCCTCCAGGGGGTGGGCGAGCAGTACTTC.

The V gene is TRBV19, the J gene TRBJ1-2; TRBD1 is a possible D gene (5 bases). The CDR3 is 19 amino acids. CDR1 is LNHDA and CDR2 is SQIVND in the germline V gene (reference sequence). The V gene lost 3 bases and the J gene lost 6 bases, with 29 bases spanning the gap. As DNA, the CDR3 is TGTGCCAGTAGTATCACACACCCCGGATTCGGGGGGGAAGGGGATGGCTACACCTTC. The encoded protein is CASSITHPGFGGEGDGYTF.

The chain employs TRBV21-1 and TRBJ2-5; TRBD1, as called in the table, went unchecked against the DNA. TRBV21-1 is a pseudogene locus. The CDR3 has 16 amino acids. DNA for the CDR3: TGTGCCAGCAGCAAAGTGTCATCTCGGACAGGGAAGACCCAGTACTTC. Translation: CASSKVSSRTGKTQYF.

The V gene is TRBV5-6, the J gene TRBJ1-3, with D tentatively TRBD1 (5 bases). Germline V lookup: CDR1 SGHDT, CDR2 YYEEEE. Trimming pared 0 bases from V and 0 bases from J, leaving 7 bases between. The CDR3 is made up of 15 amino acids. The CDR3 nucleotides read TGTGCCAGCAGCTTGGTCCAGGGCTCTGGAAACACCATATATTTT. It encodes CASSLVQGSGNTIYF.

The CDR3 nucleotides are TGTGCCAGCAGCTTAGGTAGCGGCACTAACTATGGCTACACCTTC. Translated, it gives CASSLGSGTNYGYTF. The J gene is TRBJ1-2, the V gene TRBV7-9; no definite D call. CDR1 and CDR2 (germline): SEHNR, FQNEAQ (reference sequence). V was clipped by 1 base and J by 0 bases, with 9 bases between them. CDR3 length: 15 residues.

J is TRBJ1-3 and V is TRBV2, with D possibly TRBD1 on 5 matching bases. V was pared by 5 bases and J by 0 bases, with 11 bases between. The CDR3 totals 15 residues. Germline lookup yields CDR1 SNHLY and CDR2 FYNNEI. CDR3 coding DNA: TGTGCCAGCAGTAAAGACAGAAGCTCTGGAAACACCATATATTTT. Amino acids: CASSKDRSSGNTIYF.

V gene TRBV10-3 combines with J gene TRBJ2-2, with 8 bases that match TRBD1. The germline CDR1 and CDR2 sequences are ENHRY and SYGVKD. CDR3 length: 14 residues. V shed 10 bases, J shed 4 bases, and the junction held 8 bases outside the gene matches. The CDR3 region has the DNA TGTGCCACCAAAGGACAGGGATTCACCGGGGAGCTGTTTTTT. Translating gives CATKGQGFTGELFF.

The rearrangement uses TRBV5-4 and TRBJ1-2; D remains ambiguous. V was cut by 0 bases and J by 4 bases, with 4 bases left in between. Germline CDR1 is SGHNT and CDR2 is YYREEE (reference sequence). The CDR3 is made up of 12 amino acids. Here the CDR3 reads CASSLDSYGYTF. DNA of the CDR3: TGTGCCAGCAGCTTGGACAGCTATGGCTACACCTTC.

Here the CDR3 DNA reads TGTGCCAGCAGCGCGGAGGGAAGGGGTACGCAGTATTTT. It specifies CASSAEGRGTQYF. The chain couples TRBV9 to TRBJ2-3; TRBD2 is a possible D gene (6 bases). The V gene lost 3 bases and the J gene lost 8 bases, with 13 bases spanning the gap. The germline V gene has CDR1 SGDLS and CDR2 YYNGEE. This CDR3 region has 13 residues.